These 5 T cell receptor beta chains originate from one sample sequenced in a study of T cells in Graves' hyperthyroidism and ophthalmopathy. Regions amplified from RNA transcripts were the TCR beta CDR3 regions. The TCR CDR3 first-round RT-PCR relied on the HTBI primer set. Using its own MiXCR run on the multiplex PCR reads, TCRdb lists one record per CDR3 protein. The data contain hundreds of thousands of distinct CDR3 sequences, nearly 20% of them singletons. The sample taken for sequencing was blood. These receptors all stem from a middle-aged man with Graves' ophthalmopathy.

This clonotype was observed at least ten times. This chain connects TRBV6-2 or TRBV6-3 to TRBJ1-2, with D perhaps matching TRBD1 (5 bases). V dropped 5 bases and J dropped 3 bases, with 19 bases sitting between them. CDR3 length: 16 residues. The germline CDR1 and CDR2 sequences are MNHEY and SVGEGT. The CDR3 spells CASSTPGGVKDYGYTF. The CDR3 nucleotides read TGTGCCAGCAGTACCCCGGGGGGGGTTAAGGACTATGGCTACACCTTC.

V is TRBV5-5 and J is TRBJ1-1, with D perhaps matching TRBD1 (5 bases). Trimming cost V 5 bases and J 4 bases, with 15 bases left between them. The CDR3 extends over 14 amino acids. The germline CDR1 and CDR2 sequences are SGHKS and YYEKEE (reference sequence). CDR3 loop: CASRYPGLGTEAFF. In nucleotides, the CDR3 is TGTGCCAGCAGATACCCGGGACTCGGCACTGAAGCTTTCTTT.

The gene calls are TRBV7-9 and TRBJ2-3; 11 bases are a match to TRBD1. This CDR3 is 16 amino acids long. Germline V CDR1 and CDR2: SEHNR, FQNEAQ (reference sequence). Losses at the gene ends were 4 bases for V and 5 bases for J; bases not matched to a gene: 8. The DNA for the CDR3 is TGTGCCAGCAGCTCGACGGACAGGGGGCTAGAAGATACGCAGTATTTT. It codes for CASSSTDRGLEDTQYF.

The sample holds many counts of this clonotype. The J gene is TRBJ2-5, the V gene TRBV11-2; 14 bases line up with TRBD2. The CDR3 has 14 amino acids. Germline lookup yields CDR1 SGHAT and CDR2 FQNNGV. V lost 8 bases to trimming and J lost 7 bases; unmatched junction nucleotides: 6. CDR3 residues: CASRLAGGLVTQYF. The CDR3 nucleotides are TGTGCCAGCCGACTAGCGGGAGGGCTTGTGACCCAGTACTTC.

In this sample, this clonotype turned up many times. The chain recombines TRBV6-1 with TRBJ2-1; D could derive from TRBD1 or TRBD2 (5 bases each). Germline values: CDR1 MNHNS, CDR2 SASEGT. CDR3 length: 14 amino acids. V was shortened by 6 bases and J by 5 bases, with 14 bases between the two germline ends. The CDR3 sequence: CASRLTGTNNEQFF. The CDR3 coding sequence is TGTGCCAGCAGACTCACCGGGACCAACAATGAGCAGTTCTTC.